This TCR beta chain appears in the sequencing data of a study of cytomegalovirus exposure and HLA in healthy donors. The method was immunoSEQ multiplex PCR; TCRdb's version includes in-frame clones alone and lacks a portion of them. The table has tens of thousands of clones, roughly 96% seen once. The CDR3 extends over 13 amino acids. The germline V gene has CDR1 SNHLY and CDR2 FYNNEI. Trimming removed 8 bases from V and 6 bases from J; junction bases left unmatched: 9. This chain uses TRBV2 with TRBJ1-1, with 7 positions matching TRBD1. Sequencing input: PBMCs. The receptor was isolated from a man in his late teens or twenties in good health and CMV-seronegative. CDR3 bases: TGTGCCAGCGACCAAAACAGGGGCTCTGAAGCTTTCTTT. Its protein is CASDQNRGSEAFF. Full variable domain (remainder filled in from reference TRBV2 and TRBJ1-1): EPEVTQTPSHQVTQMGQEVILRCVPISNHLYFYWYRQILGQKVEFLVSFYNNEISEKSEIFDDQFSVERPDGSNFTLKIRSTKLEDSAMYFCASDQNRGSEAFFGQGTRLTVV.